A selection of T cell receptor beta chains follows, all from one sample in a study of T-cell reconstitution after alpha-beta-depleted transplantation in children. One entry per CDR3 protein, called by TCRdb with MiXCR from the PCR reads. This table holds approximately 500,000 distinct CDR3 sequences, roughly 30% found once. The input for sequencing was PBMCs, taken before TCRalphabeta/CD19-depleted stem cell transplant. Receptors originate from a boy younger than two with Wiskott-Aldrich syndrome, due to receive a stem cell transplant. The CDR3 runs from the conserved cysteine through the conserved F or W. Fields, in order: clone size, V gene, J gene, D gene, CDR3 DNA, CDR3 protein. The D gene is left open where the match is weak. Clone size, where shown, is once, few, many, or a class for clones that have expanded.

>NA|TRBV27|TRBJ2-1|NA
TGTGCCAGCAGTTCTCAGCTAAATGAGCAGTTCTTC
CASSSQLNEQFF
>few|TRBV29-1|TRBJ2-1|TRBD1
TGCAGCGTTGTCCGGGACAGAACGCAATTCTTC
CSVVRDRTQFF
>few|TRBV12-3/TRBV12-4|TRBJ1-5|TRBD1
TGTGCCAGCAGTTTTCGACAGGGGAGCAATCAGCCCCAGCATTTT
CASSFRQGSNQPQHF
>NA|TRBV5-5|TRBJ2-7|NA
TGTGCCAGCAGCCCCCTGAGAAGCTCCTACGAGCAGTACTTC
CASSPLRSSYEQYF
>NA|TRBV7-9|TRBJ1-3|TRBD1
TGTGCCAGCAGCTTAGGAGAGGGACAGAAAGCAAACACCATATATTTT
CASSLGEGQKANTIYF
>NA|TRBV5-1|TRBJ1-1|TRBD1
TGCGCCAGCAGCTCCTTTACCAGGGGGGACACTGAAGCTTTCTTT
CASSSFTRGDTEAFF
>NA|TRBV3-1|TRBJ2-4|TRBD1
TGTGCCAGCAGCCACCTCAGGGGGCAGGCCAAAAACATTCAGTACTTC
CASSHLRGQAKNIQYF
>NA|TRBV5-1|TRBJ1-1|NA
TGCGCCAGCAGCGAACAGCTGAACACTGAAGCTTTCTTT
CASSEQLNTEAFF
>NA|TRBV18|TRBJ1-6|NA
TGTGCCAGCTCGACGGGTCCAAAAAATTCACCCCTCCACTTT
CASSTGPKNSPLHF
>NA|TRBV6-5|TRBJ2-7|NA
TGTGCCAGCAGTTACGGCGGAACCATATACGAGCAGTACTTC
CASSYGGTIYEQYF
>NA|TRBV30|TRBJ2-3|NA
TGTGCCTGGAGTCCGGCCGGATCGTTCACAGATACGCAGTATTTT
CAWSPAGSFTDTQYF
>NA|TRBV5-1|TRBJ2-3|NA
TGCGCCAGCAGCACTGCCCCAGCGGAGTTCGGAGATACGCAGTATTTT
CASSTAPAEFGDTQYF
>NA|TRBV5-1|TRBJ2-3|NA
TGCGCCAGCAGTCGTGTGCGGGACGCTAGCACAGATACGCAGTATTTT
CASSRVRDASTDTQYF
>NA|TRBV27|TRBJ2-2|NA
TGTGCCAGCAGTTTCCAGGCCGGGGAGCTGTTTTTT
CASSFQAGELFF
>NA|TRBV30|TRBJ1-1|TRBD1
TGTGCCTGGAAAAAAGCCGACAGGGATGTGGGAACTGAAGCTTTCTTT
CAWKKADRDVGTEAFF
>few|TRBV29-1|TRBJ1-1|NA
TGCAGCGTAGAATTACGGGGGGATCGCACTGAAGCTTTCTTT
CSVELRGDRTEAFF
>few|TRBV11-1|TRBJ2-1|NA
TGTGCCAGCAGCCTTTTCCAGATGGGGGGAATAAATGAGCAGTTCTTC
CASSLFQMGGINEQFF
>NA|TRBV28|TRBJ2-7|NA
TGTGCCAGCAGAAAGAGGCCCGCAGAGCAGTACTTC
CASRKRPAEQYF
>few|TRBV12-3/TRBV12-4|TRBJ2-5|TRBD2
TGTGCCAGCAGTGCGCTAGCGGGTGGGGAGACCCAGTACTTC
CASSALAGGETQYF
>NA|TRBV15|TRBJ1-4|NA
TGTGCCACCAGCAGATCGACGTCTAATGAAAAACTGTTTTTT
CATSRSTSNEKLFF
>NA|TRBV20-1|TRBJ2-7|NA
TGCAGTGCTGAGATGGGGACCCCTCCTAGAGAGCAGTACTTC
CSAEMGTPPREQYF
>NA|TRBV20-1|TRBJ2-7|TRBD2
TGCAGTGGAAAGAAGACTAGCGGGAGGGGTTGGTCCTACGAGCAGTACTTC
CSGKKTSGRGWSYEQYF
>NA|TRBV29-1|TRBJ2-3|NA
TGCAGCGTTTGTGGTGGGTTCGCACCCACCACAGATACGCAGTATTTT
CSVCGGFAPTTDTQYF
>NA|TRBV20-1|TRBJ1-1|NA
TGCAGTGCGATTCCTTTCCCCGGGACCCAGACTCTATTGAACACTGAAGCTTTCTTT
CSAIPFPGTQTLLNTEAFF
>few|TRBV20-1|TRBJ1-5|TRBD1
TGCAGTGCTGGGACAGGGGGCATCAGCAATCAGCCCCAGCATTTT
CSAGTGGISNQPQHF
>NA|TRBV12-3/TRBV12-4|TRBJ1-5|NA
TGTGCCAGCAGTTTATTTTACAGCAATCAGCCCCAGCATTTT
CASSLFYSNQPQHF
>few|TRBV18|TRBJ1-1|NA
TGTGCCAGCTCACCAAGATTGGGGGAAGCTTTCTTT
CASSPRLGEAFF
>few|TRBV30|TRBJ1-2|NA
TGTGCCTGGAGTCAAAACAGTTATGGCTACACCTTC
CAWSQNSYGYTF
>few|TRBV28|TRBJ2-1|TRBD2
TGTGCCAGCAGTTCCCGGACTAGCGGGAGCGACGTGCAGTTCTTC
CASSSRTSGSDVQFF
>few|TRBV27|TRBJ1-2|TRBD1
TGTGCCAGCAGTATTCGACAGGGGGCCTCCTATGGCTACACCTTC
CASSIRQGASYGYTF
>few|TRBV20-1|TRBJ2-1|NA
TGCAGTGCTAGAGATTTGCGAGCAGGCGAGCAGTTCTTC
CSARDLRAGEQFF
>few|TRBV13|TRBJ2-3|NA
TGTGCCAGCAGCTTTTCGGCGGGGGATACGCAGTATTTT
CASSFSAGDTQYF
>NA|TRBV5-1|TRBJ2-1|NA
TGCGCCAGCAGTACAAACGTGCATAACTCCTACAATGAGCAGTTCTTC
CASSTNVHNSYNEQFF
>NA|TRBV7-9|TRBJ2-4|NA
TGTGCCAGCAGCTTAGCGAATCTAGCCAAAAACATTCAGTACTTC
CASSLANLAKNIQYF
>few|TRBV27|TRBJ1-4|TRBD1
TGTGCCTGCAGGGAGGGGGCCGGGACAGGGGGCGAAAAACTGTTTTTT
CACREGAGTGGEKLFF
>NA|TRBV5-1|TRBJ2-1|NA
TGCGCCAGTGGACAGTTTCCCTACAATGAGCAGTTCTTC
CASGQFPYNEQFF
>NA|TRBV28|TRBJ2-5|NA
TGTGCCAGCAGCTTCCGTTTGGGCGCGCAAGAGACCCAGTACTTC
CASSFRLGAQETQYF
>NA|TRBV12-3/TRBV12-4|TRBJ2-5|NA
TGTGCCAGCAGTTCAGGTGGCTGGACGGACCTAAGAACCCAGTACTTC
CASSSGGWTDLRTQYF
>NA|TRBV4-1|TRBJ2-1|NA
TGCGCCAGCAGCCCAGGGACCGTTTTGGAGCAGTTCTTC
CASSPGTVLEQFF
>NA|TRBV15|TRBJ2-5|TRBD2
TGTGCCACCAGCAGAGATGCGTTACTAGCGGGAGAAGAGACCCAGTACTTC
CATSRDALLAGEETQYF
>many|TRBV7-3|TRBJ2-3|NA
TGTGCCAGCAGCTTAACAGGGGATACGCAGTATTTT
CASSLTGDTQYF
>few|TRBV12-3/TRBV12-4|TRBJ1-1|TRBD1
TGTGCCAGCAGTACCGCCGGGACAGGGGCCACTGAAGCTTTCTTT
CASSTAGTGATEAFF